The 26 T cell receptor beta chains below all came from one sample that was sequenced in a study of blood T cell repertoires in COVID-19 (dated by TCRdb to 2018 to 2021). Libraries were made using the immunoSEQ multiplex PCR assay. TCRdb holds this immuneACCESS table with in-frame rearrangements only. Some clones are missing; in checked studies, unresolved V genes explain under half, and the rest has no known cause. Recorded for this sample are about 220,000 clones; 85% of them occurred a single time. The leading ten clones occupy approximately 2.3% of the sample. The source material was peripheral blood. These receptors all stem from a woman between 65 and 79 years old with COVID-19, enrolled during active disease.

The V call is TRBV7-3, the J call TRBJ2-3, with TRBD2 identical over 14 bases. This CDR3 spans 16 amino acids. V gave up 5 bases and J gave up 1 base; unmatched junction bases: 2. Germline V gives CDR1 SGHTA, CDR2 FQGTGA. CDR3 bases: TGTGCCAGCAGCCAGGGACTAGCGGGAGGCACAGATACGCAGTATTTT. It translates to CASSQGLAGGTDTQYF.

This clone was detected a few times. The V and J genes are TRBV7-2 and TRBJ1-2, with D perhaps TRBD1 (5 bases). This CDR3 comprises 13 residues. V was cut by 5 bases and J by 5 bases, with 12 bases left in between. The germline V gene has CDR1 SGHTA and CDR2 FQGNSA. The CDR3 here is CASSPGGRYGYTF. The DNA of the CDR3 is TGTGCCAGCAGCCCCGGGGGTCGATATGGCTACACCTTC.

The J gene is TRBJ2-7, the V gene TRBV7-6; 11 nucleotides agree with TRBD1. The CDR3 has 14 residues. CDR1 and CDR2 from the germline V gene are SGHVS and FNYEAQ. V lost 4 bases and J lost 5; bases outside the gene matches: 4. CDR3 residues: CASSSRDRGNEQYF. The CDR3 DNA follows: TGTGCCAGCAGCTCCCGGGACAGGGGGAACGAGCAGTACTTC.

V and J are TRBV3-1 (or the pseudogene TRBV3-2) and TRBJ1-5, with D uncertain. Germline CDR1 reads LGHDT; CDR2 reads YNNKEL (reference sequence). The CDR3 has 14 amino acids. Trimming left V 3 bases short and J 9 bases short, with 15 bases between. In DNA, the CDR3 is TGTGCCAGCAGCCAGGGGATTCGGGAAGGGCCCCAGCATTTT. Translation: CASSQGIREGPQHF.

This rearrangement joins TRBV7-2 to TRBJ2-7; TRBD1 agrees at 8 bases. This CDR3 is built from 15 residues. V was pared by 5 bases and J by 1 base, with 7 bases of the junction left unmatched. CDR1 and CDR2 from the germline V gene are SGHTA and FQGNSA. The CDR3 bases are TGTGCCAGCAGCCGCTCCGGGACAGGTTCCTACGAGCAGTACTTC. Its translation is CASSRSGTGSYEQYF.

The chain joins TRBV5-4 to TRBJ1-1; no firm D call. CDR1 SGHNT and CDR2 YYREEE come from the germline V gene (reference sequence). CDR3 size: 14 residues. Deletions cut 2 bases from V and 3 bases from J, with 11 bases between. The DNA of the CDR3 is TGTGCCAGCAGCTTCGCGAGTAAGCACACTGAAGCTTTCTTT. Its translation: CASSFASKHTEAFF.

The chain couples TRBV5-4 to TRBJ2-7; TRBD1 matches 9 bases. The CDR3 extends over 12 amino acids. Germline CDR1 SGHNT, CDR2 YYREEE (reference sequence). V lost 5 bases, J lost 5 bases, and 2 bases stayed unmatched. CDR3 nucleotide sequence: TGTGCCAGCAGGGACAGGGGACACGAGCAGTACTTC. Its protein product is CASRDRGHEQYF.

The chain combines TRBV12-3 or TRBV12-4 with TRBJ2-2; 7 nucleotides line up with TRBD1. The ends lost 11 bases at V and 7 bases at J; junction bases unmatched: 10. This CDR3 spans 13 amino acids. CDR3 in amino acids: CAFRGGRIGELFF. CDR3 coding DNA: TGTGCCTTCCGAGGGGGCCGGATCGGGGAGCTGTTTTTT.

The rearrangement uses TRBV30 and TRBJ2-3; the D is unclear. Looked up from germline, CDR1 is GTSNPN and CDR2 is SVGIG (reference sequence). The V end lost 3 bases, the J end lost 2 bases, and 3 bases lay between the germline ends. The CDR3 runs to 11 residues. The CDR3 bases are TGTGCCTGGAGCCTCACAGATACGCAGTATTTT. Amino acid sequence: CAWSLTDTQYF.

This clone was detected once. CDR3 nucleotides: TGTGCCAGCAGCCTCTCGGGAGCGGGGGGGGTGCAGTACTTC. Translation: CASSLSGAGGVQYF. The rearrangement links TRBV7-2 to TRBJ2-7, with 10 bases fitting TRBD2. With V trimmed by 5 bases and J by 9 bases, 10 bases remained unmatched. Germline V gene sequence: CDR1 SGHTA, CDR2 FQGNSA. There are 14 residues in the CDR3. Using reference TRBV7-2 and TRBJ2-7 for the parts outside the CDR3, the full variable domain is GAGVSQSPSNKVTEKGKDVELRCDPISGHTALYWYRQSLGQGLEFLIYFQGNSAPDKSGLPSDRFSAERTGGSVSTLTIQRTQQEDSAVYLCASSLSGAGGVQYFGPGTRLTVT.

This clone occurred once. The chain employs TRBV5-8 and TRBJ2-1; the match to TRBD2 covers 7 bases. The CDR3 length is 15 residues. The trim removed 5 bases at V and 5 bases at J, leaving 10 bases unmatched. CDR1 and CDR2 (germline): SGHTS, YDEGEE. The CDR3 is CASRGLRGSNNEQFF. The CDR3 DNA reads TGTGCCAGCAGGGGTTTGCGGGGGTCGAACAATGAGCAGTTCTTC.

The CDR3 is CASSQDRGTLAGGTGELFF. Written as DNA, the CDR3 is TGCGCCAGCAGCCAAGATCGAGGTACACTAGCGGGAGGTACCGGGGAGCTGTTTTTT. The chain has TRBV4-3 and TRBJ2-2; 12 bases line up with TRBD2. CDR1 is LGHNA, CDR2 YSLEER, per germline. This CDR3 has 19 amino acids. V was clipped by 0 bases and J by 5 bases; unmatched bases: 10.

The chain joins TRBV5-1 to TRBJ1-2; TRBD1 aligns across 8 bases. The CDR3 spans 14 residues. Germline-derived CDR1 and CDR2 are SGHRS and YFSETQ. V was pared by 4 bases and J by 6 bases, with 8 bases of the junction left unmatched. The DNA of the CDR3 is TGCGCCAGCAGCATTGACAGGGGTAGGGATGGCTACACCTTC. This codes for CASSIDRGRDGYTF.

V and J are TRBV28 and TRBJ1-3; D remains unclear. The CDR3 loop spans 13 amino acids. The V end lost 5 bases, the J end lost 7 bases, and 12 bases lay between the germline ends. Germline CDR1 is MDHEN and CDR2 is SYDVKM. This CDR3 reads CASSILRGNTIYF. For the CDR3, the DNA is TGTGCCAGCAGTATCCTTCGCGGCAACACCATATATTTT.

This clone was seen only once. This chain uses TRBV23-1 with TRBJ2-6, with TRBD2 as a possible D gene (7 bases). TRBV23-1 is noted as an ORF with a role that remains uncertain. Between the trimmed V and J ends, which lost 1 base and 1 base, there was a span of 14 bases. The CDR3 contains 18 residues. CDR3 sequence (DNA): TGCGCCAGCAGTCAATGGGGCGGGGGCTTGTCTGGGGCCAACGTCCTGACTTTC. Residues: CASSQWGGGLSGANVLTF.

The chain employs TRBV5-5 and TRBJ2-7; 10 nucleotides align to TRBD1. The CDR3 is made up of 14 amino acids. The V gene's germline CDR1 is SGHKS and CDR2 YYEKEE (reference sequence). V lost 3 bases, J lost 4 bases, and 4 bases stayed unmatched. The CDR3 DNA reads TGTGCCAGCAGCTCGACAGGGGGCCGGTACGAGCAGTACTTC. Its protein is CASSSTGGRYEQYF.

CDR3 coding DNA: TGTGCCAGCAGCTTTCAGGGGGCTAATGGCTACACCTTC. Its protein product is CASSFQGANGYTF. V usage is TRBV5-5 and J usage is TRBJ1-2; TRBD1 matches 8 bases. J was trimmed by 6 bases and V by 2 bases; bases with no gene match: 3. This CDR3 contains 13 residues. CDR1 is SGHKS and CDR2 is YYEKEE in the germline V gene (reference sequence). Full variable domain (remainder filled in from reference TRBV5-5 and TRBJ1-2): DAGVTQSPTHLIKTRGQQVTLRCSPISGHKSVSWYQQVLGQGPQFIFQYYEKEERGRGNFPDRFSARQFPNYSSELNVNALLLGDSALYLCASSFQGANGYTFGSGTRLTVV.

This clone was detected once. The chain has TRBV14 and TRBJ1-6, with 7 bases lining up with TRBD1. Trimming cost V 3 bases and J 9 bases; bases outside gene matches: 8. CDR1 is SGHDN and CDR2 is FVKESK in the germline V gene. The CDR3 runs 15 residues. CDR3 amino acids: CASSQVTGPGSPLHF. CDR3 coding DNA: TGTGCCAGCAGCCAGGTGACAGGGCCTGGTTCACCCCTCCACTTT.

This clone was detected only a few times. CDR3 coding DNA: TGTGCCAGCAGCAGCCAGCGAGATTCACCCCTCCACTTT. It specifies CASSSQRDSPLHF. The genes are TRBV7-2 and TRBJ1-6; unclear D gene. This CDR3 has 13 amino acids. V lost 5 bases, J lost 8 bases, and 10 bases lay in between. The germline V gene has CDR1 SGHTA and CDR2 FQGNSA.

J is TRBJ1-6 and V is TRBV27; D unresolved. The CDR3 consists of 17 residues. The V gene lost 1 base and the J gene lost 0 bases, with 10 bases spanning the gap. Germline V gene data show CDR1 as MNHEY and CDR2 as SMNVEV (reference sequence). In DNA, the CDR3 is TGTGCCAGCAGTTTATTTGCGGTCAACTCCTATAATTCACCCCTCCACTTT. Its translation: CASSLFAVNSYNSPLHF.

This clone came up once. V gene TRBV6-4 combines with J gene TRBJ1-1; 8 bases align to TRBD1. After removal of 6 bases from V and 7 bases from J, the junction contained 7 bases not matched to a gene. There are 13 residues in the CDR3. Germline CDR1 reads MRHNA; CDR2 reads SNTAGT. The CDR3 loop is CASSVDRDGEAFF. The CDR3 nucleotides read TGTGCCAGCAGCGTGGACAGGGACGGTGAAGCTTTCTTT.

A single count supports this clone. The chain joins TRBV24-1 to TRBJ1-2; 7 nucleotides match TRBD1. J gave up 5 bases and V 3 bases, and 11 bases lay outside the gene matches. The CDR3 runs to 16 residues. CDR1 is KGHDR and CDR2 is SFDVKD in the germline V gene. CDR3 sequence (DNA): TGTGCCACCAGTGATGACCGATCCGGGACAGTGTATGGCTACACCTTC. Translating gives CATSDDRSGTVYGYTF.

The rearrangement links TRBV19 to TRBJ1-2; 7 nucleotides match TRBD1. This CDR3 contains 13 residues. Per the germline V gene, CDR1 is LNHDA and CDR2 is SQIVND (reference sequence). The trim removed 3 bases at V and 4 bases at J, leaving 2 bases unmatched. CDR3 bases: TGTGCCAGTAGTATTAGGACAGGCTATGGCTACACCTTC. Its protein is CASSIRTGYGYTF.

The chain links TRBV12-5 to TRBJ1-1; D is unclear. The V gene lost 2 bases and the J gene lost 6 bases, with 16 bases spanning the gap. The CDR3 totals 15 residues. Looked up from germline, CDR1 is LGHNT and CDR2 is FRNRAP. CDR3 amino acids: CASGLNTLATSEAFF. DNA of the CDR3: TGTGCTAGTGGTTTGAACACTTTAGCGACTTCTGAAGCTTTCTTT.

The CDR3 DNA is TGCGCCAGCAGCTTGAGACTAGCCTACAATGAGCAGTTCTTC. This sequence encodes CASSLRLAYNEQFF. The chain is built from TRBV5-1 and TRBJ2-1; maybe TRBD2 (6 bases). CDR1 and CDR2 from the germline V gene are SGHRS and YFSETQ. The V end was cut by 1 base, the J end by 2 bases, with 7 bases between. The CDR3 sequence is 14 residues long.

V gene TRBV7-9 combines with J gene TRBJ2-2, with 8 nucleotides matching TRBD2. The CDR3 extends over 14 amino acids. Germline CDR1 SEHNR, CDR2 FQNEAQ (reference sequence). J lost 3 bases, V lost 3 bases, and 0 bases had no gene match. The CDR3 nucleotides are TGTGCCAGCAGCTTCGGGGGGGACACCGGGGAGCTGTTTTTT. It yields the protein CASSFGGDTGELFF.